This T cell receptor (beta chain) was sequenced during a study of T cells in Graves' hyperthyroidism and ophthalmopathy. Study-level background: It was at initial diagnosis, before any treatment, that peripheral blood was collected. Study-wide results and caveats: Most thyroid clonotypes expanded above 0.001 were also detected in blood.

Amplified TCR beta CDR3 regions came from RNA transcripts. Researchers ran a first-round RT-PCR on the TCR CDR3 using the HTBI primer set. TCRdb analysed the multiplex PCR reads with MiXCR anew, one entry per CDR3 protein. The top ten hold around 54% of the sample, which has 300,000 to 400,000 distinct CDR3 sequences, 18% seen once. A lack of ophthalmopathy progression within 18 months defined stable Graves' hyperthyroidism. Germline V gene data show CDR1 as MNHNS and CDR2 as SASEGT. The CDR3 length is 15 residues. The V and J ends lost 7 bases and 1 base respectively, with 13 bases between them. Concerning this clonotype: Its specificity is unknown.

The clonotype originates from a woman between 50 and 59 years old with Graves' hyperthyroidism. The source material was blood. The chain couples TRBV6-1 to TRBJ1-4; D unclear. The CDR3 sequence is CASTVIGRTNEKLFF. The CDR3, as DNA: TGTGCCAGCACTGTTATAGGCAGAACTAATGAAAAACTGTTTTTT.